Described below is a single T cell receptor beta chain sequence and its context. Its specificity is not known. The trim removed 5 bases at V and 5 bases at J, leaving 13 bases unmatched. The CDR3 loop spans 16 amino acids. Germline CDR1 and CDR2: SGHAT and FQNNGV. This sample was taken from a study of T cell clonotyping in hematopoietic cell transplantation. Some clones are missing from TCRdb's copy, which holds only in-frame ones; the method was immunoSEQ multiplex PCR. This table holds 25,000 to 35,000 clones, 90% to 95% found once. General study results and limits: Cells were unsorted, so CD4 and CD8 contributions were not separated.

Sample time point: recipient sample about 28 days before transplant, after cytoreduction. Recipients were bled about 28 days pretransplant and at posttransplant days 30, 100, 180. The TCR was taken from a man aged 50 to 60 with acute myeloid leukemia. Some clones in this sample may be carry-over from other donors' samples. V is TRBV11-2 and J is TRBJ2-7, with 9 bases fitting TRBD2. Source: peripheral blood mononuclear cells, taken before stem cell transplant. The CDR3 region is CASSPKGSGSSHEQYF. CDR3 DNA: TGTGCCAGCAGCCCCAAGGGTAGCGGGAGTTCCCACGAGCAGTACTTC.